The 32 T cell receptor beta chains below come from one sample, sequenced in a study of shared clonotypes between healthy human individuals. Cells designated naive CD8 were CD45RO-negative and were positively selected for CCR7, with terminally differentiated effector memory CD45RA+ cells excluded. Using immunoSEQ multiplex PCR, the repertoire was profiled, and TCRdb retains in-frame clones only, with some absent. This sample yields 2 million or so clones, of which approximately 95% are seen a single time; 1% to 1.3% belongs to the top ten. The specimen sequenced was naive CD8+ T cells sorted from blood. The receptors stem from a young man in good health.

About this clone itself: This sample also contains other DNA sequences that code for the same CDR3. The chain uses TRBV30 and TRBJ2-7; perhaps TRBD2 as D (6 bases). Trimming pared 2 bases from V and 6 bases from J, leaving 8 bases between. This CDR3 has 11 residues. Germline assignment: CDR1 GTSNPN and CDR2 SVGIG (reference sequence). DNA for the CDR3: TGTGCCTGGAGTTCGGGGGTCGAGCAGTACTTC. It specifies CAWSSGVEQYF.

This chain connects TRBV7-9 to TRBJ1-1, with TRBD1 matching over 8 bases. The CDR3 loop spans 15 amino acids. From germline, CDR1 is SEHNR and CDR2 FQNEAQ (reference sequence). The junction had 8 bases not matched to a gene; V was cut back by 5 bases and J by 3 bases. The CDR3 coding sequence is TGTGCCAGCAGCCCAAAACAGGGGGTCTACACTGAAGCTTTCTTT. This codes for CASSPKQGVYTEAFF.

The J gene is TRBJ1-2, the V gene TRBV10-3; the D is unclear. CDR3 length: 13 amino acids. Germline V gene sequence: CDR1 ENHRY, CDR2 SYGVKD. V gave up 1 base and J gave up 5 bases, with 8 bases separating them. The CDR3 here is CAISEWEDYGYTF. CDR3 nucleotide sequence: TGTGCCATCAGTGAGTGGGAGGATTATGGCTACACCTTC.

The chain links TRBV27 to TRBJ2-7; D unclear. The CDR3 extends over 12 amino acids. The germline V gene encodes CDR1 MNHEY and CDR2 SMNVEV (reference sequence). Trimming took 8 bases from V and 5 from J, leaving 13 bases between them. DNA of the CDR3: TGTGCCAGCGCGGAGTTTGGCCACGAGCAGTACTTC. Residues: CASAEFGHEQYF.

To note about this clone: Other DNA variants within this sample encode the same CDR3. The chain is built from TRBV5-6 and TRBJ1-2; 8 bases fit TRBD1. The CDR3 is made up of 13 amino acids. Germline loops: CDR1 SGHDT, CDR2 YYEEEE. Trimming took 4 bases from V and 4 from J; bases not matched to a gene: 3. CDR3 sequence reads: CASSLDRVYGYTF. The CDR3 DNA reads as TGTGCCAGCAGCCTGGACAGGGTCTATGGCTACACCTTC.

CDR3 sequence reads: CASSTPGQGLNEQFF. The CDR3 DNA is TGTGCCAGCAGTACCCCGGGACAGGGGTTAAATGAGCAGTTCTTC. This chain joins TRBV6-5 and TRBJ2-1; 10 bases map to TRBD1. The CDR3 is 15 amino acids. Per the germline V gene, CDR1 is MNHEY and CDR2 is SVGAGI. Unmatched junction bases numbered 8, after V lost 5 bases and J lost 7 bases.

The rearrangement joins TRBV19 to TRBJ1-5, with 10 bases that match TRBD1. The germline V gene encodes CDR1 LNHDA and CDR2 SQIVND (reference sequence). The CDR3 has 15 amino acids. Trimming cost V 4 bases and J 4 bases; bases outside gene matches: 4. The CDR3 reads CASSTGQGGNQPQHF. CDR3 nucleotide sequence: TGTGCCAGTAGTACCGGACAGGGGGGTAATCAGCCCCAGCATTTT.

This chain links TRBV30 with TRBJ1-2; unclear D gene. Germline V gives CDR1 GTSNPN, CDR2 SVGIG (reference sequence). The CDR3 sequence is 13 residues long. The V and J ends lost 0 bases and 2 bases respectively, with 7 bases between them. CDR3 coding DNA: TGTGCCTGGAGTGTTAGGCCAAACTATGGCTACACCTTC. It specifies CAWSVRPNYGYTF.

The chain links TRBV23-1 to TRBJ2-1; 10 bases fit TRBD2. Being an ORF, TRBV23-1 has a function that is uncertain. The CDR3 length is 15 residues. V lost 6 bases to trimming and J lost 9 bases; unmatched junction nucleotides: 11. The DNA for the CDR3 is TGCGCCAGCAGCCCCAGGCCTAGCGGGGGCTCTGAGCAGTTCTTC. Its protein is CASSPRPSGGSEQFF.

This chain uses TRBV11-2 with TRBJ2-2; D is unresolved. Germline V CDR1 and CDR2: SGHAT, FQNNGV. The CDR3 loop spans 12 amino acids. Trimming pared 4 bases from V and 6 bases from J, leaving 6 bases between. The CDR3 DNA reads TGTGCCAGCAGCTCGGGTTCCGGGGAGCTGTTTTTT. Protein sequence: CASSSGSGELFF.

The chain links TRBV4-3 to TRBJ2-3, with a possible D match to TRBD1 (6 bases). Germline assignment: CDR1 LGHNA and CDR2 YSLEER. CDR3 length: 15 residues. The V and J ends lost 8 bases and 3 bases respectively, with 18 bases between them. CDR3 sequence reads: CASGGGQGSTDTQYF. CDR3 bases: TGCGCCAGCGGGGGCGGTCAGGGCAGTACAGATACGCAGTATTTT.

The chain recombines TRBV4-1 with TRBJ1-1; D is possibly TRBD1 (6 bases). The CDR3 spans 17 residues. Trimming took off 3 bases at V and 1 base at J, with 18 bases between the two ends. The V gene's germline CDR1 is MGHRA and CDR2 YSYEKL. The CDR3 spells CASSQGMGGIGNTEAFF. The CDR3 nucleotides are TGCGCCAGCAGCCAGGGTATGGGGGGCATAGGGAACACTGAAGCTTTCTTT.

Notes on this clone: The same CDR3 arises from other DNA sequences in this sample as well. The V call is TRBV4-1, the J call TRBJ2-7; 8 bases are a match to TRBD1. This CDR3 has 15 amino acids. Germline V gene lookup returns CDR1 MGHRA and CDR2 YSYEKL. V shed 4 bases and J 4 bases; nucleotides not matched to a gene: 9. DNA for the CDR3: TGCGCCAGCAGCCGCACCGGGACAGGAACTTACGAGCAGTACTTC. Amino acid sequence: CASSRTGTGTYEQYF.

The sample holds one count of this clone. This rearrangement joins TRBV27 to TRBJ2-2; no clear D. Germline V gene lookup returns CDR1 MNHEY and CDR2 SMNVEV (reference sequence). This CDR3 is 14 amino acids long. The V end lost 4 bases, the J end lost 0 bases, and 6 bases lay between the germline ends. The CDR3 DNA reads as TGTGCCAGCAGTTCCAGGACGAACACCGGGGAGCTGTTTTTT. It specifies CASSSRTNTGELFF.

The V gene is TRBV4-1, the J gene TRBJ2-7; D gene ambiguous. The CDR3 loop spans 18 amino acids. Trimming pared 0 bases from V and 2 bases from J, leaving 20 bases between. Germline loops: CDR1 MGHRA, CDR2 YSYEKL. The CDR3 region is CASSQDPVGSISPYEQYF. The CDR3 nucleotides are TGCGCCAGCAGCCAAGATCCGGTTGGCTCAATATCACCCTACGAGCAGTACTTC.

Only one count was recorded for this clone. The CDR3 DNA sequence: TGCGCCAGCAGCTCCGGGACTACCGAGCAGTTCTTC. The encoded protein is CASSSGTTEQFF. The J gene is TRBJ2-1, the V gene TRBV4-1, with 7 bases identical to TRBD2. The CDR3 is made up of 12 amino acids. Per germline, CDR1 MGHRA and CDR2 YSYEKL. V lost 5 bases to trimming and J lost 10 bases; unmatched junction nucleotides: 5.

V gene TRBV6-4 combines with J gene TRBJ2-1, with TRBD2 identical over 9 bases. Germline V gives CDR1 MRHNA, CDR2 SNTAGT. The CDR3 is 15 amino acids. V gave up 3 bases and J gave up 7 bases; unmatched junction bases: 7. The CDR3 region has the DNA TGTGCCAGCAGTGAACTAGCGGGTCCAATTAATGAGCAGTTCTTC. Encoded protein: CASSELAGPINEQFF.

This sequence joins TRBV27 and TRBJ1-6; 7 bases match TRBD1. The trim removed 2 bases at V and 7 bases at J, leaving 8 bases unmatched. The germline V gene has CDR1 MNHEY and CDR2 SMNVEV (reference sequence). This CDR3 spans 16 amino acids. The CDR3 region is CASSLGQGQLNSPLHF. CDR3 DNA: TGTGCCAGCAGTTTAGGTCAGGGACAGCTAAATTCACCCCTCCACTTT.

The CDR3 is CASSAGQGESPLHF. The CDR3 region has the DNA TGTGCCAGCAGCGCTGGACAGGGAGAATCACCCCTCCACTTT. The chain uses TRBV9 and TRBJ1-6, with TRBD1 identical over 8 bases. The CDR3 covers 14 residues. V lost 3 bases to trimming and J lost 10 bases; unmatched junction nucleotides: 6. Germline CDR1 SGDLS, CDR2 YYNGEE. The variable domain in full, with the rest retrieved from reference TRBV9 and TRBJ1-6, is DSGVTQTPKHLITATGQRVTLRCSPRSGDLSVYWYQQSLDQGLQFLIQYYNGEERAKGNILERFSAQQFPDLHSELNLSSLELGDSALYFCASSAGQGESPLHFGNGTRLTVT.

V gene TRBV9 combines with J gene TRBJ2-3, with 8 bases that match TRBD2. CDR3 length: 14 amino acids. Germline values: CDR1 SGDLS, CDR2 YYNGEE. The V and J ends lost 7 bases and 4 bases, in that order; junction bases with no gene match: 8. The CDR3: CASSLAGVADTQYF. CDR3 in DNA: TGTGCCAGCTCCCTAGCGGGCGTGGCAGATACGCAGTATTTT.

The CDR3 region is CAWSALGQGATYEQYF. In DNA form, the CDR3 reads TGTGCCTGGAGTGCCCTGGGGCAGGGGGCCACCTACGAGCAGTACTTC. The rearrangement links TRBV30 to TRBJ2-7, with 8 bases that match TRBD1. J gave up 2 bases and V 1 base, and 10 bases lay outside the gene matches. CDR1 is GTSNPN, CDR2 SVGIG, per germline (reference sequence). The CDR3 sequence is 16 residues long.

On this clone itself: This CDR3 is also generated by other DNA sequences in the sample. The rearrangement joins TRBV30 to TRBJ2-7, with 7 bases matching TRBD1. CDR1 is GTSNPN and CDR2 is SVGIG in the germline V gene (reference sequence). The V and J ends lost 3 bases and 2 bases, in that order; junction bases with no gene match: 4. The CDR3 length is 13 residues. In nucleotides, the CDR3 is TGTGCCTGGAGGATGCAGGGGGCCTACGAGCAGTACTTC. Encoded protein: CAWRMQGAYEQYF.

CDR3 DNA sequence: TGTGCCAGCAACACGGGACAGGGGTATGGAGAGACCCAGTACTTC. It yields the protein CASNTGQGYGETQYF. The rearrangement joins TRBV7-6 to TRBJ2-5; 10 bases are shared with TRBD1. Germline values: CDR1 SGHVS, CDR2 FNYEAQ. The CDR3 length is 15 residues. Losses at the gene ends were 7 bases for V and 4 bases for J; bases not matched to a gene: 9.

The V and J genes are TRBV27 and TRBJ2-1; 12 bases fit TRBD2. Germline V gene lookup returns CDR1 MNHEY and CDR2 SMNVEV (reference sequence). Unmatched junction bases numbered 2, after V lost 0 bases and J lost 14 bases. The CDR3 covers 13 residues. The chain's CDR3 is CASSLSTSGSEFF. DNA for the CDR3: TGTGCCAGCAGTTTATCGACTAGCGGGAGTGAGTTCTTC.

The chain links TRBV11-2 to TRBJ2-1; D is ambiguous. The CDR3 runs 14 residues. Trimming removed 1 base from V and 8 bases from J, with 12 bases in between. In germline, CDR1 is SGHAT, CDR2 FQNNGV. CDR3 amino acids: CASSLGSVWDEQFF. The CDR3 region has the DNA TGTGCCAGCAGCTTAGGCTCCGTATGGGATGAGCAGTTCTTC.

The chain recombines TRBV4-1 with TRBJ2-7; the match to TRBD1 covers 10 bases. The length of the CDR3 is 15 residues. Germline V gene sequence: CDR1 MGHRA, CDR2 YSYEKL. Trimming removed 3 bases from V and 4 bases from J; junction bases left unmatched: 6. For the CDR3, the DNA is TGCGCCAGCAGCCAGGCCGGACAGGGGGAGTACGAGCAGTACTTC. Its protein is CASSQAGQGEYEQYF.

V and J are TRBV27 and TRBJ2-2; D gene uncertain. The CDR3 sequence is 15 residues long. Germline V gives CDR1 MNHEY, CDR2 SMNVEV (reference sequence). V was cut by 2 bases and J by 1 base, with 8 bases left in between. This CDR3 reads CASSLTNLNTGELFF. CDR3 bases: TGTGCCAGCAGTTTAACCAATCTGAACACCGGGGAGCTGTTTTTT.

V is TRBV4-3 and J is TRBJ2-1; 7 nucleotides line up with TRBD2. The CDR3 loop spans 15 amino acids. Germline-derived CDR1 and CDR2 are LGHNA and YSLEER. Trimming at V came to 0 bases and at J to 8 bases, leaving 7 bases not matched to a gene. The DNA of the CDR3 is TGCGCCAGCAGCCAAGATTGGGGGGAGGGCGATGAGCAGTTCTTC. Encoded protein: CASSQDWGEGDEQFF.

This clone was counted only a few times. The J gene is TRBJ2-7, the V gene TRBV11-2, with 8 bases matching TRBD1. The CDR3 contains 15 residues. Trimming at V came to 4 bases and at J to 2 bases, leaving 7 bases not matched to a gene. Germline CDR1 is SGHAT and CDR2 is FQNNGV. CDR3 residues: CASSWPGQETYEQYF. In nucleotides, the CDR3 is TGTGCCAGCAGCTGGCCGGGACAGGAGACCTACGAGCAGTACTTC.

This chain connects TRBV27 to TRBJ1-2; D gene ambiguous. The CDR3 extends over 15 amino acids. Trimming took 5 bases from V and 0 from J, leaving 13 bases between them. The V gene's germline CDR1 is MNHEY and CDR2 SMNVEV (reference sequence). CDR3: CASSPEEYSNYGYTF. CDR3 DNA sequence: TGTGCCAGCAGTCCCGAGGAATATTCTAACTATGGCTACACCTTC.

The V call is TRBV7-9, the J call TRBJ2-7, with 7 bases fitting TRBD1. This CDR3 spans 17 amino acids. The V gene end was trimmed by 5 bases and the J gene end by 4 bases; junction bases not matched to a gene: 17. CDR1 and CDR2 from the germline V gene are SEHNR and FQNEAQ (reference sequence). CDR3 region: CASSPQRQGVYRYEQYF. The CDR3 nucleotides are TGTGCCAGCAGCCCTCAACGACAGGGAGTTTATCGGTACGAGCAGTACTTC. Drawing the rest from reference TRBV7-9 and TRBJ2-7, the complete variable domain is DTGVSQNPRHKITKRGQNVTFRCDPISEHNRLYWYRQTLGQGPEFLTYFQNEAQLEKSRLLSDRFSAERPKGSFSTLEIQRTEQGDSAMYLCASSPQRQGVYRYEQYFGPGTRLTVT.

This clone was detected only once. The chain has TRBV18 and TRBJ1-2; D uncertain. This CDR3 has 14 residues. Germline V gives CDR1 KGHSH, CDR2 LQKENI. V was trimmed by 3 bases and J by 5 bases, leaving 13 bases between them. The CDR3: CASSPPGSPYGYTF. For the CDR3, the DNA is TGTGCCAGCTCACCCCCGGGATCTCCATATGGCTACACCTTC. Drawing the rest from reference TRBV18 and TRBJ1-2, the complete variable domain is NAGVMQNPRHLVRRRGQEARLRCSPMKGHSHVYWYRQLPEEGLKFMVYLQKENIIDESGMPKERFSAEFPKEGPSILRIQQVVRGDSAAYFCASSPPGSPYGYTFGSGTRLTVV.